This T cell receptor beta chain was observed in a study of blood T cell repertoires in COVID-19. Looking at the study overall: Italy, Spain and the United States were the sources of the convalescent and acute COVID-19 samples. Sample material is recorded as cDNA or gDNA derived from T cells, B-cell-depleted T cells, or PBMCs.

The germline CDR1 and CDR2 sequences are LNHDA and SQIVND (reference sequence). V trimming: 4 bases; J trimming: 4 bases; junction bases outside the gene matches: 7. The CDR3 has 14 residues. In the authors' workflow: Using reference gene primer amplification, nucleated cell counts were estimated. TCRdb's copy holds only in-frame clones and misses some; the assay was immunoSEQ multiplex PCR. The DNA was the basis for D and trimming; V, J and clone size are from that table. The sample holds about 240,000 clones, roughly 82% seen once. J is TRBJ2-7 and V is TRBV19, with 7 bases lining up with TRBD1. The clonotype comes from a man older than 75 with acute or convalescent COVID-19. Source material: peripheral blood. In DNA, the CDR3 is TGTGCCAGTAGTACCCGACAGGGACGATACGAGCAGTACTTC. Protein: CASSTRQGRYEQYF.